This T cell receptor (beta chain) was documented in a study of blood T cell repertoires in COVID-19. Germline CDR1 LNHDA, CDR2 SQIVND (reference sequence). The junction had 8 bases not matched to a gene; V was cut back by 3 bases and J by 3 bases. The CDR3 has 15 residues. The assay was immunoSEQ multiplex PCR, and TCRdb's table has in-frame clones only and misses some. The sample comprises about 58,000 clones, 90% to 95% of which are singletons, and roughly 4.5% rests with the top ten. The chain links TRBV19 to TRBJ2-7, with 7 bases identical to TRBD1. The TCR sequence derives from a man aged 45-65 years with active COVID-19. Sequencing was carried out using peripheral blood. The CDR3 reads CASSMGTALVYEQYF. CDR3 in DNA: TGTGCCAGTAGTATGGGGACAGCCCTAGTCTACGAGCAGTACTTC.